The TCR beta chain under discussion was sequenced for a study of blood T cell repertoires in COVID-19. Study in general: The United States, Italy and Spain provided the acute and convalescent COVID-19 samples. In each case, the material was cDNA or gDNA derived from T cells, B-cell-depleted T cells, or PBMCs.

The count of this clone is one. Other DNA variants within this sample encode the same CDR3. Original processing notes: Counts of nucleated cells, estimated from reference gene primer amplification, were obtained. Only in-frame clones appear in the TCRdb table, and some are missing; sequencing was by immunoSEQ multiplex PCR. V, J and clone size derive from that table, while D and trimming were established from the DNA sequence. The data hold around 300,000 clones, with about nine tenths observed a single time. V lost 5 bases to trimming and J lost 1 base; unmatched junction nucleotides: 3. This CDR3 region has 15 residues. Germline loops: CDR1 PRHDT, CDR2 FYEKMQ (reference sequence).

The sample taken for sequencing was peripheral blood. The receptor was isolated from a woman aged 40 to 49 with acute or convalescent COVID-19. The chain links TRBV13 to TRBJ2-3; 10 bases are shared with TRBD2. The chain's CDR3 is CASSPTSGGTDTQYF. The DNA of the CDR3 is TGTGCCAGCAGCCCTACTAGCGGGGGCACAGATACGCAGTATTTT.